This section outlines one T cell receptor beta chain sequence together with its context. This sample is part of a study of control samples from healthy donors and cancer patients. Trimming cost V 3 bases and J 3 bases, with 4 bases left between them. Germline CDR1 SEHNR, CDR2 FQNEAQ (reference sequence). The CDR3 contains 12 residues. Method: immunoSEQ multiplex PCR; TCRdb's copy keeps in-frame clones and lacks some. Here the sample spans roughly 90,000 clones, roughly four fifths being singletons. V and J are TRBV7-9 and TRBJ2-3; unclear D gene. Sequenced: blood. This TCR was recovered from a woman aged 55-69 years in good health. The CDR3 loop reads CASSFQTDTQYF. The DNA for the CDR3 is TGTGCCAGCAGCTTCCAGACAGATACGCAGTATTTT. Using reference TRBV7-9 and TRBJ2-3 for the parts outside the CDR3, the full variable domain is DTGVSQNPRHKITKRGQNVTFRCDPISEHNRLYWYRQTLGQGPEFLTYFQNEAQLEKSRLLSDRFSAERPKGSFSTLEIQRTEQGDSAMYLCASSFQTDTQYFGPGTRLTVL.